This TCR beta chain emerged from a study of blood T cell repertoires in COVID-19. Study-level information: The samples span acute and convalescent COVID-19 from the United States, Italy and Spain. The cDNA or gDNA used as material had been derived from T cells, B-cell-depleted T cells, or PBMCs.

Sequencing was performed with immunoSEQ multiplex PCR; in TCRdb, only in-frame clones are kept and a portion is missing. The data show about 190,000 clones, almost 90% seen once. Germline CDR1 MNHEY, CDR2 SVGAGI. The CDR3 is 15 amino acids. V was clipped by 7 bases and J by 2 bases, with 18 bases between them. The specimen was peripheral blood. The rearrangement joins TRBV6-5 to TRBJ2-7; the D gene is possibly TRBD2 (6 bases). This clonotype was sampled from a middle-aged man with acute or convalescent COVID-19. The CDR3 region is CASIIRRDGTYEQYF. For the CDR3, the DNA is TGTGCCAGCATAATAAGGCGGGATGGAACCTACGAGCAGTACTTC.